The 11 T cell receptor beta chains below all came from one sample that was sequenced in a study of technical replicates of blood from a few donors (dated by TCRdb to the late 2010s). To prepare the library, the immunoSEQ multiplex PCR assay was applied. Held by TCRdb, this immuneACCESS table contains in-frame sequences only and omits some clones. Under half of the omission traces to an unresolved V gene where checked; the cause of the rest is unknown. Counted in this sample were tens of thousands of clones; 93% of them appeared once. The top ten clonotypes cover 4.2% of the sample. Sequenced sample: PBMCs. The receptors shown here come from a human donor in good health. Some clones in this sample may be carry-over from other donors' samples.

V and J are TRBV4-1 and TRBJ2-1; 11 bases fit TRBD2. J gave up 6 bases and V 0 bases, and 19 bases lay outside the gene matches. Looked up from germline, CDR1 is MGHRA and CDR2 is YSYEKL. This CDR3 has 21 amino acids. CDR3 bases: TGCGCCAGCAGCCAAGATGTTGGCCTAGCGGGAGGACGTGGCATAATCAATGAGCAGTTCTTC. Protein product: CASSQDVGLAGGRGIINEQFF.

V usage is TRBV4-2 and J usage is TRBJ2-7; 9 bases match TRBD1. J gave up 2 bases and V 2 bases, and 4 bases lay outside the gene matches. This CDR3 is built from 15 residues. Per germline, CDR1 LGHNA and CDR2 YNFKEQ. CDR3 bases: TGTGCCAGCAGCCAACGACAGGGGGTCACCTACGAGCAGTACTTC. It encodes CASSQRQGVTYEQYF.

This chain joins TRBV11-3 and TRBJ2-3; 7 nucleotides agree with TRBD2. CDR1 and CDR2 from the germline V gene are SGHNT and YENEEA. Trimming took 1 base from V and 9 from J; bases not matched to a gene: 1. The CDR3 totals 12 residues. This chain's CDR3 is CASSLGEGTQYF. CDR3 bases: TGTGCCAGCAGCTTAGGGGAGGGGACGCAGTATTTT. The full variable domain, completed using reference TRBV11-3 and TRBJ2-3, is EAGVVQSPRYKIIEKKQPVAFWCNPISGHNTLYWYLQNLGQGPELLIRYENEEAVDDSQLPKDRFSAERLKGVDSTLKIQPAELGDSAVYLCASSLGEGTQYFGPGTRLTVL.

The rearrangement uses TRBV4-1 and TRBJ2-5; unclear D gene. There are 13 residues in the CDR3. Germline-derived CDR1 and CDR2 are MGHRA and YSYEKL. V was clipped by 6 bases and J by 0 bases, with 8 bases between them. CDR3 nucleotides: TGCGCCAGCAGTTGGGCGTACCAAGAGACCCAGTACTTC. Translated: CASSWAYQETQYF.

The chain is built from TRBV4-1 and TRBJ1-2; 7 bases match TRBD1. CDR1 and CDR2 (germline): MGHRA, YSYEKL. This CDR3 is built from 15 residues. V lost 2 bases and J lost 2; bases outside the gene matches: 5. The CDR3 DNA reads TGCGCCAGCAGCCAATGGGCAGGGGGGAACTATGGCTACACCTTC. This sequence encodes CASSQWAGGNYGYTF.

The chain links TRBV18 to TRBJ2-3; 11 bases line up with TRBD2. The CDR3 sequence is 19 residues long. Germline assignment: CDR1 KGHSH and CDR2 LQKENI. After removal of 3 bases from V and 0 bases from J, the junction contained 11 bases not matched to a gene. Here the CDR3 reads CASSPNSGTSGASTDTQYF. The CDR3 DNA sequence: TGTGCCAGCTCACCCAATTCCGGGACTAGCGGAGCAAGCACAGATACGCAGTATTTT. Filled out from reference TRBV18 and TRBJ2-3, the complete variable domain reads NAGVMQNPRHLVRRRGQEARLRCSPMKGHSHVYWYRQLPEEGLKFMVYLQKENIIDESGMPKERFSAEFPKEGPSILRIQQVVRGDSAAYFCASSPNSGTSGASTDTQYFGPGTRLTVL.

The CDR3 region is CASSQEDNRGFLPSYEQYF. In DNA, the CDR3 is TGCGCCAGCAGCCAAGAAGATAACAGGGGGTTTTTGCCCTCCTACGAGCAGTACTTC. The chain is built from TRBV4-3 and TRBJ2-7; 8 bases map to TRBD1. CDR3 length: 19 residues. Germline lookup yields CDR1 LGHNA and CDR2 YSLEER. Trimming removed 0 bases from V and 0 bases from J; junction bases left unmatched: 13.

The V call is TRBV2, the J call TRBJ2-7; TRBD1 aligns across 8 bases. This CDR3 is 14 amino acids long. Germline lookup yields CDR1 SNHLY and CDR2 FYNNEI. After removal of 7 bases from V and 2 bases from J, the junction contained 7 bases not matched to a gene. CDR3 region: CASTGQGTAYEQYF. The CDR3 DNA follows: TGTGCCAGCACTGGACAGGGAACAGCCTACGAGCAGTACTTC.

CDR3 DNA sequence: TGTGCCAGCGGTAGCCCTCAGCCCCAGCATTTT. Its translation: CASGSPQPQHF. The rearrangement joins TRBV6-4 to TRBJ1-5; D call uncertain. Looked up from germline, CDR1 is MRHNA and CDR2 is SNTAGT. The CDR3 extends over 11 amino acids. V lost 8 bases, J lost 6 bases, and 8 bases lay in between.

The V and J genes are TRBV15 and TRBJ1-1; D is uncertain. The CDR3 contains 15 residues. The germline CDR1 and CDR2 sequences are LNHNV and YYDKDF (reference sequence). Trimming took 2 bases from V and 6 from J, leaving 16 bases between them. CDR3 sequence reads: CATSRTTDATSEAFF. In nucleotides, the CDR3 is TGTGCCACCAGCAGAACCACAGATGCCACCTCTGAAGCTTTCTTT.

The chain uses TRBV5-4 and TRBJ1-2; possibly TRBD1 for D (6 bases). The CDR3 consists of 14 residues. Germline CDR1 and CDR2: SGHNT and YYREEE (reference sequence). With 5 bases removed from V and 8 bases from J, the gap between germline ends came to 19 bases. In nucleotides, the CDR3 is TGTGCCAGCAGTCAGACGGGGGGCCAAGGGGGCTACACCTTC. The encoded protein is CASSQTGGQGGYTF. The full variable domain, in which reference TRBV5-4 and TRBJ1-2 provide the parts outside the CDR3, is ETGVTQSPTHLIKTRGQQVTLRCSSQSGHNTVSWYQQALGQGPQFIFQYYREEENGRGNFPPRFSGLQFPNYSSELNVNALELDDSALYLCASSQTGGQGGYTFGSGTRLTVV.